The next 16 T cell receptor beta chains were all read from a single sample in a study of breast tumors, draining lymph nodes, adjacent tissues. TCRdb analysed the multiplex PCR reads with MiXCR anew, one entry per CDR3 protein. The table records roughly 80,000 distinct CDR3 sequences, roughly 19% of them present only once. Axillary draining lymph nodes of breast cancer patients supplied the node samples. The sample taken for sequencing was axillary lymph node tissue. The receptors stem from a female donor with breast cancer. Some clones in this sample may be carry-over from other donors' samples.

This clonotype showed up many times. The chain recombines TRBV24-1 with TRBJ2-7, with unresolved D. Trimming removed 1 base at V and 3 bases at J, with 3 bases between. The germline CDR1 and CDR2 sequences are KGHDR and SFDVKD. This CDR3 region has 12 residues. The CDR3, as DNA: TGTGCCACCAGTGATTTAGGCTACGAGCAGTACTTC. Its translation is CATSDLGYEQYF.

Ten or more counts support this clonotype. The rearrangement joins TRBV27 to TRBJ2-3; D gene unclear. Germline CDR1 is MNHEY and CDR2 is SMNVEV (reference sequence). V gave up 6 bases and J gave up 5 bases, with 6 bases separating them. The CDR3 is 11 residues long. The CDR3 nucleotides read TGTGCCAGCAGCAACGTAGATACGCAGTATTTT. Translated: CASSNVDTQYF.

This clonotype was detected ten times or more. CDR3 nucleotides: TGCAGTGCTAGAGAGGCCACCTACGAGCAGTACTTC. It yields the protein CSAREATYEQYF. This sequence joins TRBV20-1 and TRBJ2-7, with D uncertain. The V gene's germline CDR1 is DFQATT and CDR2 SNEGSKA (reference sequence). V lost 0 bases and J lost 2, with 5 bases in between. The CDR3 totals 12 residues.

This clonotype was seen repeatedly, ten times or more. The gene calls are TRBV9 and TRBJ1-4, with TRBD1 matching over 7 bases. The V gene's germline CDR1 is SGDLS and CDR2 YYNGEE. This CDR3 comprises 15 residues. Trimming at V came to 2 bases and at J to 5 bases, leaving 6 bases not matched to a gene. The CDR3 spells CASSVGGQLNEKLFF. Written as DNA, the CDR3 is TGTGCCAGCAGCGTGGGGGGACAGCTAAATGAAAAACTGTTTTTT.

Many counts were recorded for this clonotype. The chain uses TRBV5-1 and TRBJ1-2, with 8 bases fitting TRBD1. This CDR3 has 15 amino acids. Germline-derived CDR1 and CDR2 are SGHRS and YFSETQ. With V trimmed by 0 bases and J by 4 bases, 5 bases remained unmatched. The CDR3 loop reads CASSLVTGGVYGYTF. The CDR3 DNA reads TGCGCCAGCAGCTTGGTCACAGGGGGTGTCTATGGCTACACCTTC.

In this sample, this clonotype turned up many times. CDR3 DNA: TGCAGTGCTAGTCGACGGGCGCTGCCCTACAATGAGCAGTTCTTC. Amino acid sequence: CSASRRALPYNEQFF. The chain couples TRBV20-1 to TRBJ2-1; D uncertain. CDR1 DFQATT and CDR2 SNEGSKA come from the germline V gene (reference sequence). The CDR3 runs to 15 residues. Trimming cost V 3 bases and J 2 bases, with 14 bases left between them.

This clonotype has a count of ten or more. Here the CDR3 DNA reads TGTGCCAGCAGAGGACTAGCGGAGGCAGATACGCAGTATTTT. Its protein product is CASRGLAEADTQYF. This chain uses TRBV6-2 or TRBV6-3 with TRBJ2-3; the match to TRBD2 covers 10 bases. Germline trimming cut 6 bases from V and 4 bases from J; bases unmatched to any gene: 4. The CDR3 has 14 amino acids. The germline V gene encodes CDR1 MNHEY and CDR2 SVGEGT.

This clonotype was detected many times. The V call is TRBV20-1, the J call TRBJ2-1, with 7 bases matching TRBD2. V shed 8 bases, J shed 9 bases, and the junction held 7 bases outside the gene matches. Germline values: CDR1 DFQATT, CDR2 SNEGSKA (reference sequence). This CDR3 region has 11 residues. The CDR3 sequence is CSSDGGGEQFF. The DNA for the CDR3 is TGCAGTTCTGATGGGGGGGGTGAGCAGTTCTTC.

This clonotype was seen a few times. The chain employs TRBV11-2 and TRBJ2-5; 9 bases align to TRBD2. CDR1 is SGHAT, CDR2 FQNNGV, per germline. The CDR3 consists of 17 residues. V shed 1 base and J 5 bases; nucleotides not matched to a gene: 11. The CDR3 reads CASSLVTSGSTGETQYF. The CDR3 region has the DNA TGTGCCAGCAGCTTAGTTACTAGCGGGTCCACCGGGGAGACCCAGTACTTC.

Many counts were recorded for this clonotype. The chain combines TRBV20-1 with TRBJ2-7; the match to TRBD2 covers 8 bases. The CDR3 totals 16 residues. Trimming at V came to 1 base and at J to 3 bases, leaving 11 bases not matched to a gene. Per the germline V gene, CDR1 is DFQATT and CDR2 is SNEGSKA (reference sequence). CDR3 sequence (DNA): TGCAGTGCTAGAGGAACGCACCCGGGACTAGTCTACGAGCAGTACTTC. This codes for CSARGTHPGLVYEQYF.

This clonotype was found a few times. V and J are TRBV3-2 and TRBJ2-2. TRBV3-2 is shown as a pseudogene. CDR3 length: 13 amino acids. The CDR3 DNA reads as TGTGCCAGCAGCCAAGACGTCGGAGGGGAGCTGTTTTTT. Translating gives CASSQDVGGELFF.

This clonotype was observed many times. The chain uses TRBV19 and TRBJ2-1; 7 positions match TRBD2. V shed 1 base, J shed 8 bases, and the junction held 8 bases outside the gene matches. The germline gives CDR1 LNHDA, CDR2 SQIVND (reference sequence). The CDR3 has 15 residues. The CDR3 nucleotides are TGTGCCAGTAGTATAGCGAGCGGGATTTTAGATGAGCAGTTCTTC. It yields the protein CASSIASGILDEQFF.

This clonotype was seen at least ten times. This chain links TRBV12-3 or TRBV12-4 with TRBJ2-5; the match to TRBD2 covers 9 bases. This CDR3 has 14 amino acids. Trimming at V came to 3 bases and at J to 2 bases, leaving 1 base not matched to a gene. This CDR3 is CASSFSGGQETQYF. The CDR3 nucleotides are TGTGCCAGCAGTTTTAGCGGGGGTCAAGAGACCCAGTACTTC.

Details on this clonotype: One base away lies a much larger clone, so this may be a sequencing read error. The chain employs TRBV6-1 and TRBJ1-4, with D unresolved. Germline CDR1 and CDR2: MNHNS and SASEGT. Trimming left V 6 bases short and J 4 bases short, with 9 bases between. CDR3 length: 13 residues. CDR3 bases: TGTGCCAGCAGGGCAAGGAATAATGAAAAACTGTTTTTT. It yields the protein CASRARNNEKLFF.

With regard to this clonotype: A read error may be the cause here, since a much bigger clone is one base away. The CDR3 does not close with the conserved phenylalanine or tryptophan, likely indicating a read error. The chain uses TRBV6-1 and TRBJ2-7; 8 bases are shared with TRBD1. The ends lost 4 bases at V and 2 bases at J; junction bases unmatched: 7. CDR3 length: 15 amino acids. Germline values: CDR1 MNHNS, CDR2 SASEGT. The CDR3 nucleotides are TGTGCCAGCAGTGTGCCGACAGGGGATCCCTACGAGCAGTACCTC. Protein sequence: CASSVPTGDPYEQYL.

The table lists this clonotype with many counts. The chain employs TRBV10-3 and TRBJ2-7; 13 bases map to TRBD2. After removal of 8 bases from V and 3 bases from J, the junction contained 1 base not matched to a gene. The germline CDR1 and CDR2 sequences are ENHRY and SYGVKD. The length of the CDR3 is 13 residues. CDR3 sequence (DNA): TGTGCCATCGGGACTAGCGGGGACTACGAGCAGTACTTC. It translates to CAIGTSGDYEQYF.